Shown below are 14 T cell receptor beta chains from a single sample sequenced in a study of T cell responses to AZD1222 COVID-19 vaccine. Generated by immunoSEQ multiplex PCR, the TCRdb table keeps only in-frame clones and is missing some. The data contain over 95,000 clones, around 88% of them singletons. The starting material was peripheral blood, obtained on day 0 of AZD1222 vaccination. These receptors all come from an adult in good health.

This clone has more than one count but fewer than ten. The CDR3 nucleotides are TGTGCCAGCAGCCAAGTGGCTAGCGGGGGATCTAGCACAGATACGCAGTATTTT. Protein product: CASSQVASGGSSTDTQYF. V and J are TRBV4-2 and TRBJ2-3; 10 nucleotides line up with TRBD2. In germline, CDR1 is LGHNA, CDR2 YNFKEQ. This CDR3 has 18 amino acids. The V and J ends lost 1 base and 0 bases, in that order; junction bases with no gene match: 7.

Comments on this clone: Within the sample, other DNA sequences also encode this same CDR3. The V and J genes are TRBV4-2 and TRBJ2-7, with D tentatively TRBD1 (7 bases). Germline loops: CDR1 LGHNA, CDR2 YNFKEQ. The length of the CDR3 is 16 residues. Deletions cut 0 bases from V and 2 bases from J, with 14 bases between. The CDR3 reads CASSQDGGGFAYEQYF. DNA for the CDR3: TGTGCCAGCAGCCAAGATGGAGGGGGCTTCGCCTACGAGCAGTACTTC.

The chain recombines TRBV20-1 with TRBJ2-7; 7 nucleotides match TRBD1. The germline CDR1 and CDR2 sequences are DFQATT and SNEGSKA (reference sequence). The CDR3 extends over 13 amino acids. Trimming cost V 3 bases and J 1 base; bases outside gene matches: 3. The CDR3 sequence is CSASKGQSYEQYF. The CDR3 DNA follows: TGCAGTGCTAGTAAGGGACAGTCCTACGAGCAGTACTTC.

This chain links TRBV28 with TRBJ1-5, with a possible D match to TRBD1 (5 bases). The CDR3 has 12 residues. The V end lost 8 bases, the J end lost 6 bases, and 11 bases lay between the germline ends. From germline, CDR1 is MDHEN and CDR2 SYDVKM. As DNA, the CDR3 is TGTGCCAGCCGTACGGGGGTTCAGCCCCAGCATTTT. Its translation: CASRTGVQPQHF. Looking up the rest from reference TRBV28 and TRBJ1-5 gives the full variable domain: DVKVTQSSRYLVKRTGEKVFLECVQDMDHENMFWYRQDPGLGLRLIYFSYDVKMKEKGDIPEGYSVSREKKERFSLILESASTNQTSMYLCASRTGVQPQHFGDGTRLSIL.

The genes are TRBV10-3 and TRBJ1-5, with D unclear. Trimming took 4 bases from V and 3 from J, leaving 4 bases between them. CDR3 size: 12 residues. Germline CDR1 reads ENHRY; CDR2 reads SYGVKD. CDR3 amino acids: CAISADNQPQHF. The CDR3 DNA is TGTGCCATCAGTGCGGACAATCAGCCCCAGCATTTT.

The V call is TRBV11-2, the J call TRBJ2-2; 10 bases are shared with TRBD2. The germline V gene encodes CDR1 SGHAT and CDR2 FQNNGV. The CDR3 has 16 residues. V lost 2 bases, J lost 4 bases, and 4 bases stayed unmatched. CDR3 sequence: CASSLIAGGGTGELFF. CDR3 in DNA: TGTGCCAGCAGCTTAATAGCGGGGGGAGGCACCGGGGAGCTGTTTTTT.

This chain joins TRBV28 and TRBJ1-2, with D possibly matching TRBD1 (5 bases). Trimming removed 6 bases at V and 1 base at J, with 15 bases between. This CDR3 spans 15 amino acids. Germline-derived CDR1 and CDR2 are MDHEN and SYDVKM. CDR3 in amino acids: CASSSSPTDNYGYTF. CDR3 bases: TGTGCCAGCAGCTCGTCCCCGACAGATAACTATGGCTACACCTTC.

The chain is built from TRBV5-1 and TRBJ2-7, with 10 bases lining up with TRBD2. Germline V lookup: CDR1 SGHRS, CDR2 YFSETQ. The CDR3 consists of 14 residues. After removal of 4 bases from V and 7 bases from J, the junction contained 8 bases not matched to a gene. The CDR3 DNA sequence: TGCGCCAGCAGCGAGGGACTAGCGTTTGGAGAGCAGTACTTC. Protein product: CASSEGLAFGEQYF.

This clone was observed at least ten times. The rearrangement uses TRBV12-3 or TRBV12-4 and TRBJ1-1, with D hard to call. The germline V and J ends were trimmed by 3 bases and 7 bases, with 6 bases remaining between them. This CDR3 comprises 11 residues. This CDR3 reads CASSFSLEAFF. The CDR3 nucleotides are TGTGCCAGCAGTTTTTCCCTTGAAGCTTTCTTT.

The chain carries TRBV5-1 and TRBJ1-2; unclear D gene. This CDR3 comprises 14 residues. CDR1 SGHRS and CDR2 YFSETQ come from the germline V gene. V lost 7 bases to trimming and J lost 0 bases, with 13 bases between them. CDR3 in amino acids: CASSVAPPNYGYTF. CDR3 bases: TGCGCCAGCTCCGTGGCGCCACCTAACTATGGCTACACCTTC.

The chain has TRBV21-1 and TRBJ2-5; the tabulated D call, TRBD2, remains unverified against the DNA. TRBV21-1 is reported as a pseudogene. The CDR3 length is 16 residues. The CDR3, as DNA: TGTGCCAGCAGCCCGGGACTAGCGGGAGAAAGAGAGACCCAGTACTTC. Its translation is CASSPGLAGERETQYF.

The chain recombines TRBV19 with TRBJ1-5; TRBD1 might be the D (6 bases). Per germline, CDR1 LNHDA and CDR2 SQIVND (reference sequence). The CDR3 extends over 15 amino acids. V lost 7 bases and J 2 bases, leaving 15 bases between the germline ends. The CDR3 here is CASILQGNGNQPQHF. In DNA, the CDR3 is TGTGCCAGTATCCTCCAGGGGAATGGCAATCAGCCCCAGCATTTT.

V is TRBV6-2 or TRBV6-3 and J is TRBJ2-5; D gene unclear. V lost 0 bases and J lost 7, with 12 bases in between. This CDR3 is built from 14 residues. Germline V gene data show CDR1 as MNHEY and CDR2 as SVGEGT. The CDR3 bases are TGTGCCAGCAGTTACTCTCGGATTCCGGGGACCCAGTACTTC. This sequence encodes CASSYSRIPGTQYF.

The CDR3 sequence: CASSQPTLAGDSYNEQFF. The CDR3 DNA reads TGTGCCAGCAGCCAACCTACACTAGCGGGGGATTCCTACAATGAGCAGTTCTTC. The rearrangement joins TRBV4-2 to TRBJ2-1; 11 positions agree with TRBD2. This CDR3 region has 18 residues. The ends lost 2 bases at V and 1 base at J; junction bases unmatched: 7. The germline CDR1 and CDR2 sequences are LGHNA and YNFKEQ.